The 6 T cell receptor beta chains in this list originate from one sample, sequenced in a study of CD8+ T cells in alopecia areata. Once RNA had been extracted, it was reverse transcribed into cDNA to act as the sequencing template. TCRdb's table, derived via immunoSEQ multiplex PCR, lists solely in-frame clones and lacks some. The sample lists about 120,000 clones; roughly two fifths were seen once. Sample: CD4+ T cells sorted from blood. These receptors originate from a human donor with alopecia areata.

In this sample, this clone turned up once. This sequence joins TRBV29-1 and TRBJ1-4; TRBD1 is a possible D gene (6 bases). This CDR3 is 13 amino acids long. Trimming cost V 6 bases and J 3 bases, with 11 bases left between them. CDR1 is SQVTM and CDR2 is ANQGSEA in the germline V gene. CDR3 DNA sequence: TGCAGCGTCAGGACAGCCTCTAATGAAAAACTGTTTTTT. This encodes CSVRTASNEKLFF.

The sample holds a few counts of this clone. J is TRBJ1-5 and V is TRBV28; D gene unclear. The germline V gene encodes CDR1 MDHEN and CDR2 SYDVKM. This CDR3 comprises 12 residues. CDR3 coding DNA: TGTGTTACGAAGGGAAGCAATCAGCCCCAGCATTTT. Encoded protein: CVTKGSNQPQHF. The variable domain in full, with the rest retrieved from reference TRBV28 and TRBJ1-5, is DVKVTQSSRYLVKRTGEKVFLECVQDMDHENMFWYRQDPGLGLRLIYFSYDVKMKEKGDIPEGYSVSREKKERFSLILESASTNQTSMYLCVTKGSNQPQHFGDGTRLSIL.

This clone was detected a few times. The genes are TRBV28 and TRBJ2-3; D call uncertain. Germline V CDR1 and CDR2: MDHEN, SYDVKM. The CDR3 covers 11 residues. Trimming cost V 6 bases and J 2 bases, with 3 bases left between them. The DNA of the CDR3 is TGTGCCAGCAGCCCCACAGATACGCAGTATTTT. As protein: CASSPTDTQYF.

This clone was counted only a few times. The rearrangement links TRBV19 to TRBJ2-2; D remains unclear. V was trimmed by 3 bases and J by 1 base, leaving 12 bases between them. CDR3 size: 16 residues. CDR1 is LNHDA and CDR2 is SQIVND in the germline V gene (reference sequence). CDR3 sequence: CASSIFSRRNTGELFF. The CDR3 bases are TGTGCCAGTAGTATCTTTTCCAGGAGGAACACCGGGGAGCTGTTTTTT.

CDR3 nucleotide sequence: TGTGCCAGCTCACTCAGAAGGGGGACGTCGAACACTGAAGCTTTCTTT. As protein: CASSLRRGTSNTEAFF. The chain is built from TRBV18 and TRBJ1-1, with D possibly matching TRBD1 (6 bases). Germline values: CDR1 KGHSH, CDR2 LQKENI. Deletions cut 4 bases from V and 1 base from J, with 16 bases between. The CDR3 contains 16 residues.

This clone was counted only a few times. The chain links TRBV30 to TRBJ2-1, with D hard to call. CDR1 is GTSNPN and CDR2 is SVGIG in the germline V gene (reference sequence). Between the trimmed V and J ends, which lost 0 bases and 2 bases, there was a span of 14 bases. The CDR3 length is 16 residues. The CDR3 loop reads CAWSVRNRRPYNEQFF. The CDR3 bases are TGTGCCTGGAGTGTAAGGAACAGACGACCCTACAATGAGCAGTTCTTC.